Included here is one T cell receptor beta chain sequence, with context. The antigen is unknown. This record belongs to a study of siplizumab effects on memory and regulatory T cells. Measured with immunoSEQ multiplex PCR; TCRdb has only the in-frame clones, and not every one. Of 70,000 to 90,000 clones detected, about 92% appear once; the ten largest clones hold 4.5% to 5%. Study-level points and caveats: The diversity of naive T cells seemed greater than that of memory cells, and their alloresponse contribution seemed major.

The V and J ends lost 7 bases and 2 bases respectively, with 12 bases between them. This CDR3 is built from 14 residues. Per germline, CDR1 MNHEY and CDR2 SMNVEV (reference sequence). The chain has TRBV27 and TRBJ1-3; D may be TRBD1 (5 bases). This sequence was found in a human donor in good health. Sequencing used CD8+ T cells sorted from blood. Here the CDR3 DNA reads TGTGCCAGCACTCCCAGGGAACCTGGAAACACCATATATTTT. Protein sequence: CASTPREPGNTIYF.